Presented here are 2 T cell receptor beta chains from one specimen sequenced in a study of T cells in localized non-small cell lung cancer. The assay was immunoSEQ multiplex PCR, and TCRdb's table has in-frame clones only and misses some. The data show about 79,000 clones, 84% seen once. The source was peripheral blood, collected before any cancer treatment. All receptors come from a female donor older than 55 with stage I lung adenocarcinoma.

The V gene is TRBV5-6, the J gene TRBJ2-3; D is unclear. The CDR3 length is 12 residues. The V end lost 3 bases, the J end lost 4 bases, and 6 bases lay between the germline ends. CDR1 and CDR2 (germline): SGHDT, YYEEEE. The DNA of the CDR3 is TGTGCCAGCAGCTATCCCGCAGATACGCAGTATTTT. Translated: CASSYPADTQYF. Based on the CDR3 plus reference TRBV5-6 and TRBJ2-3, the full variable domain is DAGVTQSPTHLIKTRGQQVTLRCSPKSGHDTVSWYQQALGQGPQFIFQYYEEEERQRGNFPDRFSGHQFPNYSSELNVNALLLGDSALYLCASSYPADTQYFGPGTRLTVL.

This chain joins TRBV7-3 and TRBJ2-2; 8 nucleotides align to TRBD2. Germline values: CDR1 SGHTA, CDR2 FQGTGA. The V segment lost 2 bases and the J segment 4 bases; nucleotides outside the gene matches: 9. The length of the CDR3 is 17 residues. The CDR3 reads CASSLFVGRAGTGELFF. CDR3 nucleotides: TGTGCCAGCAGCTTATTTGTCGGGAGGGCCGGCACCGGGGAGCTGTTTTTT. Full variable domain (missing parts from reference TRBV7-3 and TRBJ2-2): GAGVSQTPSNKVTEKGKYVELRCDPISGHTALYWYRQSLGQGPEFLIYFQGTGAADDSGLPNDRFFAVRPEGSVSTLKIQRTERGDSAVYLCASSLFVGRAGTGELFFGEGSRLTVL.